This note documents a single TCR beta chain sequence. In the authors' methods: Estimated nucleated cell counts came from reference gene primer amplification. Clones were sequenced by immunoSEQ multiplex PCR, and TCRdb holds only the in-frame ones, with some missing. The D gene and trimming were derived from the DNA, and the V and J assignments and clone size from that table. The sample lists approximately 62,000 clones, roughly four fifths occurring once. This entry belongs to a study of blood T cell repertoires in COVID-19. In the study overall: Specimens from acute and convalescent COVID-19 originated in the United States, Italy and Spain. The analysed material was cDNA or gDNA that came from T cells, B-cell-depleted T cells, or PBMCs.

Between the trimmed V and J ends, which lost 10 bases and 4 bases, there was a span of 11 bases. CDR3 length: 13 amino acids. The V gene's germline CDR1 is MNHEY and CDR2 SVGAGI. The sequencing sample was made of peripheral blood. The chain employs TRBV6-5 and TRBJ1-6; D remains ambiguous. This TCR was recovered from a woman in her forties or fifties with active or convalescent COVID-19. Here the CDR3 DNA reads TGTGCCACCACTTATAGTTATAATTCACCCCTCCACTTT. It yields the protein CATTYSYNSPLHF.